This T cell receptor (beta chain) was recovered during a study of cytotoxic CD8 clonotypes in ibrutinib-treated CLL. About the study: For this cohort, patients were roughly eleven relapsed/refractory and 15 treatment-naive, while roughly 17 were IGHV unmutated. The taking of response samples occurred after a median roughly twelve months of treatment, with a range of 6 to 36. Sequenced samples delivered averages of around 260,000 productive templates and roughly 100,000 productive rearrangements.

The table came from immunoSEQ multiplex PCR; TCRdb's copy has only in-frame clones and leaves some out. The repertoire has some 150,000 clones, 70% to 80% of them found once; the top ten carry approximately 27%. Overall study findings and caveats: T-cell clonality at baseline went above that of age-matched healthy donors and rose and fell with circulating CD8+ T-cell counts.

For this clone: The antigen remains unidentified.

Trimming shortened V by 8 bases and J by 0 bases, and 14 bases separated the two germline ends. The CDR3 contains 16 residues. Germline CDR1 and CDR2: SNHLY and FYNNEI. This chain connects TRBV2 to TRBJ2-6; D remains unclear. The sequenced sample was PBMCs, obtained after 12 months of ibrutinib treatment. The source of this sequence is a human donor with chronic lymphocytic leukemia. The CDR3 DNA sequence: TGTGCCAGCGTTAAGGGATGGGGCTCTGGGGCCAACGTCCTGACTTTC. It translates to CASVKGWGSGANVLTF.